Below are 8 T cell receptor beta chains sequenced from a single sample in a study of T cell repertoires in cytomegalovirus infection. TCRdb fed the reads into MiXCR, producing one record per CDR3 protein. Here the sample spans over 90,000 distinct CDR3 sequences, 15% to 20% being singletons. The specimen was PBMCs. The receptors were gathered from a human donor in good health (CMV status not recorded). Some clones in this sample may be carry-over from other donors' samples.

This clonotype showed up many times. The chain carries TRBV5-6 and TRBJ1-3; unclear D gene. V was pared by 0 bases and J by 6 bases, with 10 bases between. Germline loops: CDR1 SGHDT, CDR2 YYEEEE. This CDR3 has 14 residues. DNA for the CDR3: TGTGCCAGCAGCTTGGACGCAAGAGAAAACACCATATATTTT. Translated: CASSLDARENTIYF. The whole variable domain, remainder taken from reference TRBV5-6 and TRBJ1-3, is DAGVTQSPTHLIKTRGQQVTLRCSPKSGHDTVSWYQQALGQGPQFIFQYYEEEERQRGNFPDRFSGHQFPNYSSELNVNALLLGDSALYLCASSLDARENTIYFGEGSWLTVV.

About this clonotype: This may arise from a read error, as a much more abundant clone is one base away. The chain has TRBV12-3 or TRBV12-4 and TRBJ2-7, with 8 bases matching TRBD1. The CDR3 is 12 amino acids. DNA for the CDR3: TGTGCCGGCAGTTCCAGGGGGCGAGAGCAGTACTTC. As protein: CAGSSRGREQYF.

The chain employs TRBV18 and TRBJ1-1; 10 nucleotides align to TRBD1. Germline CDR1 is KGHSH and CDR2 is LQKENI. V dropped 4 bases and J dropped 3; count of bases not matched to a gene: 11. CDR3 length: 17 amino acids. The CDR3 nucleotides read TGTGCCAGCTCACTAATTCTCCGGGACAGGGGTGACACTGAAGCTTTCTTT. This encodes CASSLILRDRGDTEAFF.

The chain uses TRBV27 and TRBJ2-5, with D possibly being TRBD1 (5 bases). Deletions cut 4 bases from V and 2 bases from J, with 11 bases between. The CDR3 is made up of 14 amino acids. Germline V gene sequence: CDR1 MNHEY, CDR2 SMNVEV (reference sequence). Here the CDR3 reads CASSSGLFQETQYF. For the CDR3, the DNA is TGTGCCAGCAGTTCAGGGCTCTTTCAAGAGACCCAGTACTTC.

In regard to this clonotype: The final CDR3 position lacks the conserved phenylalanine or tryptophan, pointing to a likely read error. The genes are TRBV7-2 and TRBJ1-2, with 7 positions matching TRBD1. The J segment lost 2 bases and the V segment lost 8 bases, leaving 17 bases of the junction unmatched. CDR3 length: 17 residues. Germline loops: CDR1 SGHTA, CDR2 FQGNSA. For the CDR3, the DNA is TGTGCCAGCCCCCCAGGACAGGCGTCACTCACCAACTATGGCTACACCTCC. Translated: CASPPGQASLTNYGYTS.

This clonotype was picked up many times. The rearrangement uses TRBV7-2 and TRBJ2-5; D unresolved. The V gene's germline CDR1 is SGHTA and CDR2 FQGNSA. The V gene lost 1 base and the J gene lost 5 bases, with 8 bases spanning the gap. This CDR3 is built from 13 residues. The CDR3 protein is CASSLVALETQYF. The CDR3 nucleotides read TGTGCCAGCAGCTTAGTGGCGCTGGAGACCCAGTACTTC.

V usage is TRBV12-3 or TRBV12-4 and J usage is TRBJ2-7, with 8 nucleotides matching TRBD2. The V gene end was trimmed by 8 bases and the J gene end by 2 bases; junction bases not matched to a gene: 5. The CDR3 consists of 13 residues. Here the CDR3 DNA reads TGTGCCAGCGGAAATAGCGGGGCCTACGAGCAGTACTTC. This sequence encodes CASGNSGAYEQYF.

This clonotype was seen more than once but under ten times. The J gene is TRBJ2-7, the V gene TRBV10-3; D may be TRBD2 (5 bases). V was shortened by 5 bases and J by 6 bases, with 11 bases between the two germline ends. The CDR3 sequence is 12 residues long. Per the germline V gene, CDR1 is ENHRY and CDR2 is SYGVKD. The CDR3 here is CAISLDAGEQYF. The CDR3 DNA reads TGTGCCATCAGTCTGGACGCGGGCGAGCAGTACTTC.